This entry describes one TCR beta chain. This sample was included in a study of control samples from healthy donors and cancer patients. Assay used: immunoSEQ multiplex PCR; TCRdb lists only in-frame clones, some missing. Of more than 100,000 clones listed, nearly 90% were seen once; the top ten hold just over 7.5%. V was shortened by 6 bases and J by 1 base, with 18 bases between the two germline ends. The CDR3 totals 16 residues. Germline assignment: CDR1 MNHEY and CDR2 SMNVEV (reference sequence). The sequenced sample was PBMCs. The source of this sequence is a man between 50 and 59 years old with head and neck cancer. The genes are TRBV27 and TRBJ1-2; D possibly corresponds to TRBD1 (6 bases). DNA of the CDR3: TGTGCCAGCAGAAGACTAGGGGGTGGAGGTAACTATGGCTACACCTTC. The encoded protein is CASRRLGGGGNYGYTF.